This record concerns one T cell receptor beta chain sequence. Its cognate antigen is unknown. Alongside a J-beta primer mix, a sample-barcoded 5' primer served in a second PCR lasting about 7 to 12 cycles. Researchers report that a template-switch adaptor with 12 random nucleotides tagged each cDNA molecule. Via MiXCR, TCRdb re-called the 5' RACE reads, giving one row per CDR3 protein. The sample holds over a million distinct CDR3 sequences, 40% to 45% seen once. The data were obtained in a study of blood T cells in healthy people across ages. Per-sample PBMC isolation yielded at least 7 million cells. General study findings and limits: Greater diversity and more naive CD4+ cells were seen in long-lived donors than in aged donors.

CDR1 is SGHRS, CDR2 YFSETQ, per germline. The CDR3 runs 14 residues. The sequence was collected from a woman aged 60 to 75 in good health. Sequencing used blood. V is TRBV5-1 and J is TRBJ2-4, with 8 bases matching TRBD2. The DNA matches TRBJ2-7 better at its end, which makes the J call doubtful. CDR3 sequence reads: CASSLERGTHEQYF. As DNA, the CDR3 is TGCGCCAGCAGCTTGGAGCGGGGGACCCACGAGCAGTACTTC.